This T cell receptor beta chain was retrieved from a study of glioma-infiltrating T cells after dendritic cell vaccination. At the level of the study: Glioblastoma patients came from Phase I and II dendritic cell vaccination trials. Patients received autologous tumor lysate-pulsed dendritic cell vaccination between about 2002 and 2013. Three intradermal dendritic cell vaccine injections were given every two weeks.

Time point of the sample: after dendritic cell vaccination, including at tumor progression/relapse. Primers: 60 V beta forward and 13 J beta reverse. Sequencing used immunoSEQ multiplex PCR; TCRdb keeps in-frame clones, though not all of them. The sample lists under 130,000 clones; nearly 90% were seen once. CDR1 is MNHNY and CDR2 is SVGAGI in the germline V gene (reference sequence). The CDR3 spans 15 residues. V shed 0 bases, J shed 6 bases, and the junction held 4 bases outside the gene matches. The chain couples TRBV6-6 to TRBJ2-7, with 11 nucleotides matching TRBD1. The sequenced sample was blood, obtained after dendritic cell vaccination. The sequence was obtained from a human donor with glioblastoma. The CDR3 bases are TGTGCCAGCAGTTACTCTGGACAGGGGGCGGGCGAGCAGTACTTC. This sequence encodes CASSYSGQGAGEQYF.